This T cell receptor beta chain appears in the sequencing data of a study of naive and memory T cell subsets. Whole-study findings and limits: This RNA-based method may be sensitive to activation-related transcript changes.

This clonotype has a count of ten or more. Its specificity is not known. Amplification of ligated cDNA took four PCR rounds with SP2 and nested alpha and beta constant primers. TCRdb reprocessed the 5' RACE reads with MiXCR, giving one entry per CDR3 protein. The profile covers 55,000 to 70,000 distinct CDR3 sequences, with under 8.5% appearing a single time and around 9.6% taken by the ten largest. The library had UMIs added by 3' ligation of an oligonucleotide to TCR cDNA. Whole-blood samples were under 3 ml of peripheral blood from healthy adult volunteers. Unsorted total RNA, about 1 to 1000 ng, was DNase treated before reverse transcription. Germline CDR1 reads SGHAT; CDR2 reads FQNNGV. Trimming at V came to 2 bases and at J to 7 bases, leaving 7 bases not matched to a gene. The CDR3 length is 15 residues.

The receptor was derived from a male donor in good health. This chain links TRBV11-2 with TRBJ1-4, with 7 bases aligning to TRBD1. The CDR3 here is CASSLMRGRGEKLFF. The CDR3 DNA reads TGTGCCAGCAGCTTAATGAGGGGGCGCGGTGAAAAACTGTTTTTT.